This T cell receptor beta chain was recovered during a study of Ad26.COV2.S vaccination and SARS-CoV-2 variants. Background on the study: Donor was in the COV1001 Ad26.COV2.S trial arm. Intramuscularly, Ad26.COV2.S was given either once or twice, 56 days apart.

A remark on this clone: Its cognate antigen is unknown.

CDR3 size: 12 residues. Germline-derived CDR1 and CDR2 are WSHSY and SAAADI. The ends were cut back, 4 bases at V and 9 bases at J, with 9 bases in the middle. The table came from immunoSEQ multiplex PCR; TCRdb's copy has only in-frame clones and leaves some out. The table records a few hundred thousand clones, roughly 91% of them present only once. Sample treatment: roughly 19 received Ad26.COV2.S at low or high dose, single or two shots; several received placebo; per-sample allocation not given. The samples date from day 63 after the first vaccine or placebo injection. Study-wide results and limits: Those who received the vaccine showed greater spike-specific TCR breadth than those given placebo. Quantification of TCR breadth and depth may have yielded underestimates of total T cell responses.

This clonotype was sampled from a person aged 18-65 years who received the Ad26.COV2.S COVID-19 vaccine or a placebo. The specimen was peripheral blood, collected in a trial of Ad26.COV2.S vaccine versus placebo. The chain recombines TRBV10-2 with TRBJ2-2; D uncertain. The CDR3 protein is CASSGARRELFF. The CDR3 DNA follows: TGCGCCAGCAGTGGGGCGCGGAGGGAGCTGTTTTTT.